The 20 T cell receptor beta chains presented below share a single source sample, sequenced in a study of CD8 T cells in ankylosing spondylitis. TCRdb analysed the 5' RACE reads with MiXCR anew, one entry per CDR3 protein. The sample yields hundreds of thousands of distinct CDR3 sequences, 8.6% seen once. The sample consisted of blood, either unsorted or a sorted T cell fraction (not recorded which). Receptors originate from a male donor with ankylosing spondylitis or in good health (not recorded which).

Ten or more counts support this clonotype. The chain has TRBV7-9 and TRBJ1-3, with no clear D. Trimming removed 4 bases at V and 0 bases at J, with 16 bases between. The length of the CDR3 is 17 residues. CDR1 SEHNR and CDR2 FQNEAQ come from the germline V gene (reference sequence). The CDR3 region is CASSSTFHTPSGNTIYF. The CDR3 nucleotides read TGTGCCAGCAGCTCCACCTTTCATACACCCTCTGGAAACACCATATATTTT.

This clonotype appeared many times. The chain recombines TRBV6-5 with TRBJ2-1; D not resolved. Germline V gene lookup returns CDR1 MNHEY and CDR2 SVGAGI. The CDR3 contains 16 residues. V lost 0 bases, J lost 6 bases, and 15 bases lay in between. As DNA, the CDR3 is TGTGCCAGCAGTTACTCTGTCGGCTATTCATTCAATGAGCAGTTCTTC. It codes for CASSYSVGYSFNEQFF.

This chain connects TRBV9 to TRBJ2-3; the D gene is possibly TRBD1 (5 bases). This CDR3 has 14 amino acids. Germline assignment: CDR1 SGDLS and CDR2 YYNGEE. The germline V and J ends were trimmed by 1 base and 6 bases, with 12 bases remaining between them. This CDR3 reads CASSVMSSGDTQYF. CDR3 sequence (DNA): TGTGCCAGCAGCGTAATGAGCTCAGGGGATACGCAGTATTTT.

This clonotype came up many times. The chain links TRBV7-2 to TRBJ1-5; 7 nucleotides align to TRBD1. The CDR3 is 15 amino acids. Germline values: CDR1 SGHTA, CDR2 FQGNSA. V trimming: 2 bases; J trimming: 2 bases; junction bases outside the gene matches: 3. CDR3: CASSLKGAGNQPQHF. For the CDR3, the DNA is TGTGCCAGCAGCTTAAAGGGGGCCGGCAATCAGCCCCAGCATTTT.

Concerning this clonotype itself: This may arise from a read error, as a much more abundant clone is one base away. The chain links TRBV5-1 to TRBJ2-3; no firm D call. Germline loops: CDR1 SGHRS, CDR2 YFSETQ. Trimming stripped 3 bases from V and 0 bases from J, with 2 bases between. The CDR3 has 12 residues. CDR3 region: CASSWSTDTQYF. The DNA for the CDR3 is TGCGCCAGCAGCTGGAGCACAGATACGCAGTATTTT. Combining the CDR3 with reference TRBV5-1 and TRBJ2-3 gives the whole variable domain KAGVTQTPRYLIKTRGQQVTLSCSPISGHRSVSWYQQTPGQGLQFLFEYFSETQRNKGNFPGRFSGRQFSNSRSEMNVSTLELGDSALYLCASSWSTDTQYFGPGTRLTVL.

In this sample, this clonotype turned up many times. The DNA of the CDR3 is TGTGCCAGCAGCACCCGACAGGGCTACGAGCAGTACTTC. Its protein is CASSTRQGYEQYF. The V and J genes are TRBV5-6 and TRBJ2-7, with 7 bases aligning to TRBD1. Looked up from germline, CDR1 is SGHDT and CDR2 is YYEEEE. Trimming cost V 4 bases and J 3 bases; bases outside gene matches: 4. This CDR3 spans 13 amino acids.

The chain employs TRBV20-1 and TRBJ1-2; D call uncertain. Germline V CDR1 and CDR2: DFQATT, SNEGSKA (reference sequence). This CDR3 is built from 11 residues. The ends were cut back, 5 bases at V and 12 bases at J, with 16 bases in the middle. In DNA form, the CDR3 reads TGCAGTGCTCGACCCTTCACGAGAGACACCTTC. This translates into CSARPFTRDTF.

This chain uses TRBV11-3 with TRBJ2-7; weak D call: TRBD1 (6 bases). CDR3 length equals 15 residues. The germline CDR1 and CDR2 sequences are SGHNT and YENEEA. Between the trimmed V and J ends, which lost 5 bases and 2 bases, there was a span of 16 bases. This chain's CDR3 is CASSRGVQGAYEQYF. The CDR3 DNA reads as TGTGCCAGCAGCCGTGGGGTACAGGGTGCCTACGAGCAGTACTTC.

This clonotype was seen repeatedly, ten times or more. The chain joins TRBV12-3 or TRBV12-4 to TRBJ1-1, with D possibly TRBD1 on 6 matching bases. The CDR3 has 14 amino acids. The V gene lost 6 bases and the J gene lost 2 bases, with 13 bases spanning the gap. The CDR3 nucleotides read TGTGCCAGCAGCCCTTACAGGGAAAACACTGAAGCTTTCTTT. Translating it yields CASSPYRENTEAFF.

The chain combines TRBV6-2 or TRBV6-3 with TRBJ2-1; either TRBD1 or TRBD2 may supply D (5 bases each). The CDR3 is 16 amino acids. Germline values: CDR1 MNHEY, CDR2 SVGEGT. Trimming took 8 bases from V and 5 from J, leaving 22 bases between them. This chain's CDR3 is CASGQGPARTDNEQFF. The CDR3 DNA reads TGTGCCAGCGGGCAGGGACCAGCCCGAACCGACAATGAGCAGTTCTTC.

The sample holds many counts of this clonotype. This chain connects TRBV18 to TRBJ2-1; 7 bases align to TRBD2. CDR3 length: 14 residues. Unmatched junction bases numbered 4, after V lost 3 bases and J lost 5 bases. The V gene's germline CDR1 is KGHSH and CDR2 LQKENI. The DNA of the CDR3 is TGTGCCAGCTCACCCCTTGGGAGGGACAATGAGCAGTTCTTC. It is translated as CASSPLGRDNEQFF.

This clonotype was detected only a few times. This rearrangement joins TRBV10-3 to TRBJ2-7; tentative D call: TRBD2 (6 bases). Germline V gene sequence: CDR1 ENHRY, CDR2 SYGVKD. V was trimmed by 11 bases and J by 5 bases, leaving 13 bases between them. There are 11 residues in the CDR3. The CDR3 reads CAGGSFNEQYF. The DNA of the CDR3 is TGTGCCGGGGGGAGTTTCAACGAGCAGTACTTC.

This clonotype was observed many times. The chain uses TRBV4-3 and TRBJ2-7; 7 nucleotides match TRBD2. After removal of 4 bases from V and 5 bases from J, the junction contained 11 bases not matched to a gene. The CDR3 contains 15 residues. Germline values: CDR1 LGHNA, CDR2 YSLEER. CDR3 DNA: TGCGCCAGCAGCCCCGGACTAGGAGTTAGTCACGAGCAGTACTTC. Residues: CASSPGLGVSHEQYF.

This clonotype was seen a few times. The rearrangement joins TRBV7-8 to TRBJ2-7; 7 nucleotides agree with TRBD2. Trimming cost V 0 bases and J 3 bases; bases outside gene matches: 14. Per germline, CDR1 SGHVS and CDR2 FQNEAQ. The CDR3 covers 18 residues. In DNA, the CDR3 is TGTGCCAGCAGCTTAGCGAGGGGCGGGGGTTCGATCGGCTACGAGCAGTACTTC. As protein: CASSLARGGGSIGYEQYF.

This clonotype appeared many times. The chain uses TRBV12-3 or TRBV12-4 and TRBJ2-7, with 8 bases matching TRBD1. The CDR3 covers 16 residues. J lost 0 bases, V lost 5 bases, and 9 bases had no gene match. DNA of the CDR3: TGTGCCAGCAGTCCGGGGGACAGGAGAAACTCCTACGAGCAGTACTTC. Encoded protein: CASSPGDRRNSYEQYF.

This clonotype was observed a few times. In DNA, the CDR3 is TGTGCCAGCAGCCCCCTAGGGTCAAGGGTTGCAGATACGCAGTATTTT. It translates to CASSPLGSRVADTQYF. This chain connects TRBV5-5 to TRBJ2-3, with no clear D. The CDR3 runs 16 residues. Germline CDR1 SGHKS, CDR2 YYEKEE (reference sequence). Trimming took off 4 bases at V and 4 bases at J, with 19 bases between the two ends.

This clonotype was counted at least ten times. In DNA form, the CDR3 reads TGCGCCAGCAGCCCAGGGGGCGATTCACCCCTCCACTTT. It encodes CASSPGGDSPLHF. V usage is TRBV5-1 and J usage is TRBJ1-6; TRBD1 matches at 8 bases. Germline V gene data show CDR1 as SGHRS and CDR2 as YFSETQ. V shed 4 bases and J 8 bases; nucleotides not matched to a gene: 2. The CDR3 covers 13 residues.

This clonotype was observed a few times. The V call is TRBV7-6, the J call TRBJ2-3; D ambiguous. V was pared by 3 bases and J by 4 bases, with 8 bases between. The CDR3 has 13 amino acids. From germline, CDR1 is SGHVS and CDR2 FNYEAQ. The CDR3, as DNA: TGTGCCAGCAGCTTCCAGACCCCAGATACGCAGTATTTT. The encoded protein is CASSFQTPDTQYF.

This clonotype was recorded at least ten times. This chain uses TRBV12-3 or TRBV12-4 with TRBJ2-1; D unresolved. The CDR3 has 12 residues. Trimming pared 4 bases from V and 7 bases from J, leaving 8 bases between. The CDR3 spells CASSWVGNEQFF. The CDR3 DNA reads as TGTGCCAGCAGTTGGGTGGGGAATGAGCAGTTCTTC.

This clonotype was recorded at least ten times. The chain carries TRBV10-1 and TRBJ2-7; D is undetermined. CDR1 WNHNN and CDR2 SYGVQD come from the germline V gene (reference sequence). Deletions cut 2 bases from V and 9 bases from J, with 14 bases between. The CDR3 has 13 amino acids. CDR3 sequence reads: CASSEAPTSRQYF. CDR3 sequence (DNA): TGCGCCAGCAGTGAGGCTCCCACGAGCCGGCAGTACTTC.